Below, one T cell receptor beta chain is given with its context. V lost 8 bases, J lost 0 bases, and 11 bases lay in between. The CDR3 is made up of 14 amino acids. The germline gives CDR1 MGHRA, CDR2 YSYEKL. The record originates from a study of human T cells and chemical hapten exposure. Turning to the study itself: Across the whole study, which lasted roughly 24 weeks, patients were given diphenylcyclopropenone on the scalp once a week. Predominantly women, the patients had alopecia areata, totalis or universalis.

Time point specified: patch test 1, 2 weeks after DPC sensitization. Treatment: therapeutic diphenylcyclopropenone sensitization with weekly scalp DPC. Blood draws came before every patch-test application. One entry per CDR3 protein results from TCRdb running MiXCR on the RACE reads. Found here are some 120,000 distinct CDR3 sequences, 9% to 14% of them singletons; the top ten hold 1.4%. This sequence originates from a woman between 45 and 65 years old with alopecia areata. Some clones in this sample may be carry-over from other donors' samples. Specimen: whole blood, collected in connection with sensitization to the hapten diphenylcyclopropenone (DPC). This chain links TRBV4-1 with TRBJ1-3; TRBD1 might be the D (5 bases). The CDR3 here is CASGAGPSGNTIYF. As DNA, the CDR3 is TGCGCCAGCGGGGCAGGGCCCTCTGGAAACACCATATATTTT.